Reported below is one TCR beta chain. This entry comes from a study of blood T cell repertoires in COVID-19. Generated by immunoSEQ multiplex PCR, the TCRdb table keeps only in-frame clones and is missing some. The table records roughly 150,000 clones, 81% of them present only once. The receptor was derived from a man between 60 and 70 years old with active or convalescent COVID-19. Sequencing was done on a sample of peripheral blood.

CDR3 sequence reads: CASSLFLYEQYF. As DNA, the CDR3 is TGTGCCAGCAGTTTATTCCTCTACGAGCAGTACTTC. The V gene is TRBV12-3 or TRBV12-4, the J gene TRBJ2-7; D is unclear. This CDR3 comprises 12 residues. The germline V and J ends were trimmed by 2 bases and 3 bases, with 5 bases remaining between them.